The present T cell receptor (beta chain) was sequenced within a study of blood T cell repertoires in COVID-19. Study context: Sites across the United States, Italy and Spain contributed samples from acute and convalescent COVID-19.

As processed by the authors: Reference gene primer amplification gave nucleated cell count estimates. TCRdb's table, derived via immunoSEQ multiplex PCR, lists solely in-frame clones and lacks some. The V and J calls and clone size are taken from that table; D and trimming were inferred from the DNA. The sample lists 9,000 to 13,000 clones, 80% to 85% seen once, with around 7.7% in the top ten. The source of this sequence is a man in his 70s with active COVID-19. Material: peripheral blood.

The CDR3 is CASSAWGTREETQYF. In DNA, the CDR3 is TGTGCCAGCAGTGCGTGGGGGACTAGGGAAGAGACCCAGTACTTC. V usage is TRBV2 and J usage is TRBJ2-5, with TRBD2 matching 8 bases. The germline V gene has CDR1 SNHLY and CDR2 FYNNEI. The V and J ends lost 4 bases and 3 bases, in that order; junction bases with no gene match: 7. The CDR3 runs to 15 residues.